The rows below give T cell receptor beta chains drawn from one sample of a study of blood T cells in healthy people across ages. TCRdb independently ran MiXCR on the 5' RACE reads; one entry per CDR3 protein. In the table there are hundreds of thousands of distinct CDR3 sequences, about 48% of which are singletons. Source material: blood. These receptors were collected from a man in his thirties or forties in good health. CDR3s include the opening cysteine and the closing phenylalanine or tryptophan. A D gene is named only where the DNA matches it firmly. Where a row states a size, it is once, few, many or the class of an expanded clone; other rows omit it.

d_call j_call v_call clone_size cdr3_nt cdr3_aa
- TRBJ2-3 TRBV29-1 few TGCAGCGTTGAGAGGGGAAGCACAGATACGCAGTATTTT CSVERGSTDTQYF
- TRBJ2-5 TRBV4-1 - TGCGCCAGCAGCCGAGTCGGGAGTGGTGGAGAGACCCAGTACTTC CASSRVGSGGETQYF
- TRBJ1-4 TRBV3-1 few TGTGCCAGCAGCCAAGATCCCGGGCAGGGGAAGAGTGCTAATGAAAAACTGTTTTTT CASSQDPGQGKSANEKLFF
- TRBJ2-7 TRBV5-1 once TGCGCCAGCAGCTGGACGGACGGGGGACCATCCTACGAGCAGTACTTC CASSWTDGGPSYEQYF
TRBD1 TRBJ1-2 TRBV27 - TGTGCCAGCAGGAAATTGGGACAGGGAAACTATGGCTACACCTTC CASRKLGQGNYGYTF
- TRBJ2-3 TRBV9 few TGTGCCAGCAGCGTAGCTTCCGGGGCCCTCACAGATACGCAGTATTTT CASSVASGALTDTQYF
- TRBJ2-5 TRBV7-2 few TGTGCCAGCAGCTTAACTAGGGCGGGGGAGACCCAGTACTTC CASSLTRAGETQYF
- TRBJ1-1 TRBV6-5 - TGTGCCAGCAGTTACGACGGGAAAGGGTCTGAAGCTTTCTTT CASSYDGKGSEAFF
TRBD2 TRBJ2-1 TRBV6-1 - TGTGCCAGCAGGGGACTAGCGGGGGCCACGAGCTCCTACAATGAGCAGTTCTTC CASRGLAGATSSYNEQFF
TRBD2 TRBJ2-5 TRBV30 - TGTGCCTGGAGTGTAGGGACTATCCAAGAGACCCAGTACTTC CAWSVGTIQETQYF
- TRBJ1-2 TRBV7-2 few TGTGCCAGCAGCTTATACCCCTCGGGAGTCAACTATGGCTACACCTTC CASSLYPSGVNYGYTF
TRBD1 TRBJ2-7 TRBV6-2/TRBV6-3 few TGTGCCAGCAGTTATGGGACAGCCGTAAACGAGCAGTACTTC CASSYGTAVNEQYF
TRBD1 TRBJ2-1 TRBV5-1 - TGCGCCAGCAGCTGGGTCCCCCGACAGGGGGTAAGGAATGAGCAGTTCTTC CASSWVPRQGVRNEQFF
- TRBJ2-5 TRBV4-1 few TGCGCCAGCAGCACATGGACAGATGAGACCCAGTACTTC CASSTWTDETQYF
- TRBJ1-4 TRBV27 - TGTGCCAGCAGTACTCCGGGACACAGTAATGAAAAACTGTTTTTT CASSTPGHSNEKLFF